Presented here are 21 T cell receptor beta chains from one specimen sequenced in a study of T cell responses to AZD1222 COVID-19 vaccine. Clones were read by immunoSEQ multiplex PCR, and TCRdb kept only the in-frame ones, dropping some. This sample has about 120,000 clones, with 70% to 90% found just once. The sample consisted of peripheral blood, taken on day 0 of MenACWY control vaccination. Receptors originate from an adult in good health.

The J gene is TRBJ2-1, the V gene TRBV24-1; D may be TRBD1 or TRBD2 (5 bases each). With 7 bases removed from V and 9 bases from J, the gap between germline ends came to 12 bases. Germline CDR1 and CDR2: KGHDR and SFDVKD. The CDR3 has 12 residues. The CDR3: CATSEGTPEQFF. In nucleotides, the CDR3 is TGTGCCACCAGCGAAGGGACCCCTGAGCAGTTCTTC.

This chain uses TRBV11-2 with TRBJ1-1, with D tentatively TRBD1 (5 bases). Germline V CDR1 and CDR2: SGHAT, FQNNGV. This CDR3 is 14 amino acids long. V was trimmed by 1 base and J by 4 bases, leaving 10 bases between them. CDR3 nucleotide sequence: TGTGCCAGCAGCTTAGCTCAGGGTAGCACTGAAGCTTTCTTT. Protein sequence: CASSLAQGSTEAFF. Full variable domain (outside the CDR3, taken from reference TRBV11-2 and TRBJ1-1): EAGVAQSPRYKIIEKRQSVAFWCNPISGHATLYWYQQILGQGPKLLIQFQNNGVVDDSQLPKDRFSAERLKGVDSTLKIQPAKLEDSAVYLCASSLAQGSTEAFFGQGTRLTVV.

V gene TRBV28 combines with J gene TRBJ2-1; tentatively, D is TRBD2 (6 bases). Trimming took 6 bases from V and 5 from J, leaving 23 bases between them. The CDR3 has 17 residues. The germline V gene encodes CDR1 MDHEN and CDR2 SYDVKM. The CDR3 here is CASRAGLGQGNNNEQFF. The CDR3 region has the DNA TGTGCCAGCAGAGCGGGTCTAGGCCAGGGTAATAACAATGAGCAGTTCTTC. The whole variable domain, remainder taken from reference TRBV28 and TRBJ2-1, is DVKVTQSSRYLVKRTGEKVFLECVQDMDHENMFWYRQDPGLGLRLIYFSYDVKMKEKGDIPEGYSVSREKKERFSLILESASTNQTSMYLCASRAGLGQGNNNEQFFGPGTRLTVL.

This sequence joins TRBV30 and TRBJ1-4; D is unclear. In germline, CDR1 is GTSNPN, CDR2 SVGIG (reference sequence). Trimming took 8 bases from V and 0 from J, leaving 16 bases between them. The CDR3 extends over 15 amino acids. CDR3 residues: CALEGLPATNEKLFF. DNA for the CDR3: TGTGCCCTCGAGGGCTTACCTGCAACTAATGAAAAACTGTTTTTT.

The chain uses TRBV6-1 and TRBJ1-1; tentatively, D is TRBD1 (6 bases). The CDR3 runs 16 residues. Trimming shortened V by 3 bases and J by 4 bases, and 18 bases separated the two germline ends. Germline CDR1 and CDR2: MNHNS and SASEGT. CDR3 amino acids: CASSDGQRWGGTEAFF. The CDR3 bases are TGTGCCAGCAGTGATGGACAGCGATGGGGGGGCACTGAAGCTTTCTTT.

CDR3 nucleotides: TGTGCCAGCAGCTTCCCGGGACAGGGTGTGGCCGGGGAGCTGTTTTTT. This gives the protein CASSFPGQGVAGELFF. The rearrangement uses TRBV7-9 and TRBJ2-2; 9 bases line up with TRBD1. The trim removed 3 bases at V and 6 bases at J, leaving 8 bases unmatched. The CDR3 length is 16 residues. Per the germline V gene, CDR1 is SEHNR and CDR2 is FQNEAQ (reference sequence).

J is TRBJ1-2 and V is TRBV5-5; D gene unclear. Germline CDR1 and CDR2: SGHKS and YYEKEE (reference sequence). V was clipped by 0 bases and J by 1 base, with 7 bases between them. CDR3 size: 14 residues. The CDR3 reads CASSLGPDNYGYTF. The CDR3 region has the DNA TGTGCCAGCAGCTTGGGGCCAGATAACTATGGCTACACCTTC. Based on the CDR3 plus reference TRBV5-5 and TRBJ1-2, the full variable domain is DAGVTQSPTHLIKTRGQQVTLRCSPISGHKSVSWYQQVLGQGPQFIFQYYEKEERGRGNFPDRFSARQFPNYSSELNVNALLLGDSALYLCASSLGPDNYGYTFGSGTRLTVV.

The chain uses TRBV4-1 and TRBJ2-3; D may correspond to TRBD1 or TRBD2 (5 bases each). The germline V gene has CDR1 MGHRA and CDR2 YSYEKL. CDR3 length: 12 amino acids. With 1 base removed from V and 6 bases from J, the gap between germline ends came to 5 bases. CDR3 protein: CASSQGGDTQYF. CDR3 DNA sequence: TGCGCCAGCAGCCAAGGGGGGGATACGCAGTATTTT.

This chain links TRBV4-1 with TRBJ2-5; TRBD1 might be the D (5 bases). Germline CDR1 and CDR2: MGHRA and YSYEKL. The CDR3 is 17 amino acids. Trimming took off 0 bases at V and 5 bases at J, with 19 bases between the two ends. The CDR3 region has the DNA TGCGCCAGCAGCCAAGATCGGGCGACAGTCGGCCGGGAGACCCAGTACTTC. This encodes CASSQDRATVGRETQYF.

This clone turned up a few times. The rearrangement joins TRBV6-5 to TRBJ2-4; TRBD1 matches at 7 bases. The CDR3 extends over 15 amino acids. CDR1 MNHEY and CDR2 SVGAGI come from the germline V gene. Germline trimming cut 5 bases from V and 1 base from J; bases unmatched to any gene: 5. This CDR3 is CASSTDRVAKNIQYF. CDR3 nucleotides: TGTGCCAGCAGTACCGACAGGGTGGCCAAAAACATTCAGTACTTC.

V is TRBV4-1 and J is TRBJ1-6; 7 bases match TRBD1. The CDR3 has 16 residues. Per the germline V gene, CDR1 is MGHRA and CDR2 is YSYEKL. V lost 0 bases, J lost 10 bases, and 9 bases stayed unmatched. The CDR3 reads CASSQEGGQSRSPLHF. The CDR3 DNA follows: TGCGCCAGCAGCCAAGAAGGGGGACAGAGCAGATCACCCCTCCACTTT.

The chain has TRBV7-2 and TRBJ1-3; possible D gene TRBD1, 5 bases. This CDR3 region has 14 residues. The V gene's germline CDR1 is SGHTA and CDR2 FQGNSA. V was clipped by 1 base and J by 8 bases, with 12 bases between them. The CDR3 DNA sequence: TGTGCCAGCAGCTTAGGACAGCCGAGGGACACCATATATTTT. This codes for CASSLGQPRDTIYF. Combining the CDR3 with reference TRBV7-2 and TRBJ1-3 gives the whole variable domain GAGVSQSPSNKVTEKGKDVELRCDPISGHTALYWYRQSLGQGLEFLIYFQGNSAPDKSGLPSDRFSAERTGGSVSTLTIQRTQQEDSAVYLCASSLGQPRDTIYFGEGSWLTVV.

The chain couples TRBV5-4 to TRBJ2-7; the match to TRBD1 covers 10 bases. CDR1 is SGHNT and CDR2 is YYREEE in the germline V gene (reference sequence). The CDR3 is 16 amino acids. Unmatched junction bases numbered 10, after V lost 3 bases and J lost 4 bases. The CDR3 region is CASSWTGGTPRYEQYF. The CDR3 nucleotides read TGTGCCAGCAGCTGGACAGGGGGAACCCCTCGGTACGAGCAGTACTTC.

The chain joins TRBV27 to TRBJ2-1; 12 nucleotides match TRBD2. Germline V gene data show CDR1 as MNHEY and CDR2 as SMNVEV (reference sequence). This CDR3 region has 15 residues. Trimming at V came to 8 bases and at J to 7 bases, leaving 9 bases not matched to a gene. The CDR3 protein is CASGVGLAGANEQFF. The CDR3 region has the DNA TGTGCCAGCGGGGTGGGACTAGCGGGTGCTAATGAGCAGTTCTTC.

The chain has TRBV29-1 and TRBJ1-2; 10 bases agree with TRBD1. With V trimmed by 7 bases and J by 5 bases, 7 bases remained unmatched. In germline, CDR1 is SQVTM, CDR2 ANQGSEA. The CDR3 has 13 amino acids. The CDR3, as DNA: TGCAGCGCCCGGACAGGGGGACAATATGGCTACACCTTC. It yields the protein CSARTGGQYGYTF.

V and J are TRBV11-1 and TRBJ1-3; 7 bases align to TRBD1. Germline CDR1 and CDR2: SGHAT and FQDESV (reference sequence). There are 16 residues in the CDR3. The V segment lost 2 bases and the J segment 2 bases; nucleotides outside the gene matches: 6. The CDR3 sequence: CASSLLGDRAGNTIYF. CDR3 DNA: TGTGCCAGCAGCTTACTCGGGGACAGAGCTGGAAACACCATATATTTT.

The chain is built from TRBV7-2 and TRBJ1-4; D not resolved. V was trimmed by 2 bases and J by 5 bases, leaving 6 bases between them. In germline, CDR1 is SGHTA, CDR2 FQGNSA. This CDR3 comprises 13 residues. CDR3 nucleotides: TGTGCCAGCAGCTTACAGAGGAATGAAAAACTGTTTTTT. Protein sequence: CASSLQRNEKLFF.

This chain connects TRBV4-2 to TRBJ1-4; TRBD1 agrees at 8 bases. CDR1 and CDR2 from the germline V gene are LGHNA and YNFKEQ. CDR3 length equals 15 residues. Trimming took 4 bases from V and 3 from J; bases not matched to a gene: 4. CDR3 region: CASSLGTGANEKLFF. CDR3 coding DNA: TGTGCCAGCAGCCTTGGGACAGGAGCTAATGAAAAACTGTTTTTT.

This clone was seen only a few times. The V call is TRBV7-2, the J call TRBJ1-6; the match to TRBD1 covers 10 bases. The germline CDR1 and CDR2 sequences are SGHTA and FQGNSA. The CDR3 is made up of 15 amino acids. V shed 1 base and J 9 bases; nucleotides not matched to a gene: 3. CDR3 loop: CASSLEGQGSSPLHF. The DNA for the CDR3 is TGTGCCAGCAGCTTAGAGGGACAGGGGTCTTCACCCCTCCACTTT. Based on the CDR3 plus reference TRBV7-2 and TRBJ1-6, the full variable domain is GAGVSQSPSNKVTEKGKDVELRCDPISGHTALYWYRQSLGQGLEFLIYFQGNSAPDKSGLPSDRFSAERTGGSVSTLTIQRTQQEDSAVYLCASSLEGQGSSPLHFGNGTRLTVT.

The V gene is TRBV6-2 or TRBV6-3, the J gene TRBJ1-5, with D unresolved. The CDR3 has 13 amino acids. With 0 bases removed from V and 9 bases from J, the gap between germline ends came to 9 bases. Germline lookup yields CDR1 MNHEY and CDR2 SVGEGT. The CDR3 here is CASSYSSPRPQHF. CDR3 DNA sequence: TGTGCCAGCAGTTACTCTTCGCCACGGCCCCAGCATTTT.

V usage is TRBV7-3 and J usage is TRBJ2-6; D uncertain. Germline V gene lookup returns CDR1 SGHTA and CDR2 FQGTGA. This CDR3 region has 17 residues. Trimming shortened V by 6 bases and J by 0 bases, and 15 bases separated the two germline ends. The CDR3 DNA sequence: TGTGCCAGCAGGCCTCAAGGATCCTCCTCTGGGGCCAACGTCCTGACTTTC. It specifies CASRPQGSSSGANVLTF. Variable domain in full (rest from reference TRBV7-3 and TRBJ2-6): GAGVSQTPSNKVTEKGKYVELRCDPISGHTALYWYRQSLGQGPEFLIYFQGTGAADDSGLPNDRFFAVRPEGSVSTLKIQRTERGDSAVYLCASRPQGSSSGANVLTFGAGSRLTVL.